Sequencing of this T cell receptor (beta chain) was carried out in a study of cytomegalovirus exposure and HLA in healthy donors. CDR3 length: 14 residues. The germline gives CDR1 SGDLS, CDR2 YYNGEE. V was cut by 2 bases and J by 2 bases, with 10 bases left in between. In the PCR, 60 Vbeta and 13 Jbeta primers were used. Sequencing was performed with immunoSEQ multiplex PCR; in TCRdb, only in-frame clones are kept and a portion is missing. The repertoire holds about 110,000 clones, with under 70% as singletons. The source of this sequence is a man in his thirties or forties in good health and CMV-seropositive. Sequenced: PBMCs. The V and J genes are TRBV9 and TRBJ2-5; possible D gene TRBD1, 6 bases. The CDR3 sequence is CASSVDRRQETQYF. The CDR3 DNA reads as TGTGCCAGCAGCGTCGACAGGAGACAAGAGACCCAGTACTTC.